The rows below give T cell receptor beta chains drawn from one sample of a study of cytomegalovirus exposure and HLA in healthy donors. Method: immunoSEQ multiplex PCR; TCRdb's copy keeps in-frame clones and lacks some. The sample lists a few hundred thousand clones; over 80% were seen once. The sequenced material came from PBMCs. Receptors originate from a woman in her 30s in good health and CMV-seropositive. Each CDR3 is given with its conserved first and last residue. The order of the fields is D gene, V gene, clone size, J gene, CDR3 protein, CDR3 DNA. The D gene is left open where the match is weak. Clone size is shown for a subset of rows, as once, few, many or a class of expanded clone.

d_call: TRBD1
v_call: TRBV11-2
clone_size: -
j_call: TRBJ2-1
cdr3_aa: CASSQGELRGRKEQFF
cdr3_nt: TGTGCCAGCAGCCAGGGGGAACTGCGCGGGCGTAAAGAGCAGTTCTTC

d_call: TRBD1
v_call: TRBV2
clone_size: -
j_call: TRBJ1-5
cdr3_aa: CASSPTGGGQPQHF
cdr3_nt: TGTGCCAGCAGCCCGACAGGGGGCGGTCAGCCCCAGCATTTT

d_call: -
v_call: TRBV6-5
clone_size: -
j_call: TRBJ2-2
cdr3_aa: CASSYSSGRNTGELFF
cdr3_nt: TGTGCCAGCAGTTACTCGTCGGGGCGAAACACCGGGGAGCTGTTTTTT

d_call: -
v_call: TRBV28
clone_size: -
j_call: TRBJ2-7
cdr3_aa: CASSLSVTYEQYF
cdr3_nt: TGTGCCAGCAGCCTATCAGTTACCTACGAGCAGTACTTC

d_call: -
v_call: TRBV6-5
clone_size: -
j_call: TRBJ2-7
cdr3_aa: CATHDLSSYEQYF
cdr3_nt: TGTGCCACCCATGACCTGTCTTCCTACGAGCAGTACTTC

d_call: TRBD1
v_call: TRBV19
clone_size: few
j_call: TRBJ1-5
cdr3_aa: CASRPGGAAYQPQHF
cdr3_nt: TGTGCCAGTAGGCCAGGGGGAGCGGCATATCAGCCCCAGCATTTT

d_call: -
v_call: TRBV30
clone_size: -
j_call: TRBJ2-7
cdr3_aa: CAWSMEESSYEQYF
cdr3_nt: TGTGCCTGGAGTATGGAAGAAAGCTCCTACGAGCAGTACTTC

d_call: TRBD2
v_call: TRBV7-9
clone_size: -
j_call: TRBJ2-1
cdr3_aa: CASSFGLGYNEQFF
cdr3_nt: TGTGCCAGCAGCTTTGGACTAGGCTACAATGAGCAGTTCTTC

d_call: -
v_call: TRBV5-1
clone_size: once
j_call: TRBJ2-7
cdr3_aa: CASSLFPRSPAYEQYF
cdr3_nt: TGCGCCAGCAGCTTGTTCCCCCGGAGCCCCGCCTACGAGCAGTACTTC

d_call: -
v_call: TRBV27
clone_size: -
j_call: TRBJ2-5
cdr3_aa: CASRGADQETQYF
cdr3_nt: TGTGCCAGCAGGGGGGCAGACCAAGAGACCCAGTACTTC

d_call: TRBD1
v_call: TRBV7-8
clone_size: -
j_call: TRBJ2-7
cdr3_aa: CASSQRQGPSYEQYF
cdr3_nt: TGTGCCAGCAGCCAAAGACAGGGGCCTTCCTACGAGCAGTACTTC

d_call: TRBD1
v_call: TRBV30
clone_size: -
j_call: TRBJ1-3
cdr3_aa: CAWDLPDRGVGNTIYF
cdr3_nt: TGTGCCTGGGACCTCCCGGACAGGGGGGTTGGAAACACCATATATTTT

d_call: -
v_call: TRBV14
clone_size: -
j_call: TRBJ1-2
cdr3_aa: CASSQVRGALNGYTF
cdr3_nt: TGTGCCAGCAGCCAAGTACGGGGGGCCCTAAATGGCTACACCTTC

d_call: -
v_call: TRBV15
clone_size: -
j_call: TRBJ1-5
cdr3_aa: CATSTDFDQPQHF
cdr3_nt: TGTGCCACCAGCACCGACTTTGACCAGCCCCAGCATTTT

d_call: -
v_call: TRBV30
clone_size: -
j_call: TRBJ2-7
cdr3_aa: CAWSVGGAYEQYF
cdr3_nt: TGTGCCTGGAGTGTAGGTGGAGCCTACGAGCAGTACTTC

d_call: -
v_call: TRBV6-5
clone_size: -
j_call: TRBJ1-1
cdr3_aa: CASSYSSPLNTEAFF
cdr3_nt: TGTGCCAGCAGTTACTCGAGTCCACTGAACACTGAAGCTTTCTTT

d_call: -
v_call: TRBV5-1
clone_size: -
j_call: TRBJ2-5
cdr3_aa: CASSLDTLEAQYF
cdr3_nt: TGCGCCAGCAGCTTGGACACCCTTGAGGCCCAGTACTTC

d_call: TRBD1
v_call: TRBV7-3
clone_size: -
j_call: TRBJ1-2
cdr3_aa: CASSSPGGGGYTF
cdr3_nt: TGTGCCAGCAGCAGCCCAGGGGGAGGTGGCTACACCTTC

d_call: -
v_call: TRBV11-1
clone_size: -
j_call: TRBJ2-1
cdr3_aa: CASSLVDEQFF
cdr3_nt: TGTGCCAGCAGCTTAGTCGATGAGCAGTTCTTC

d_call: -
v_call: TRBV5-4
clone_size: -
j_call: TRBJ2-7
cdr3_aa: CASSLDFSGDEQYF
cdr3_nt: TGTGCCAGCAGCTTGGACTTCTCGGGGGACGAGCAGTACTTC

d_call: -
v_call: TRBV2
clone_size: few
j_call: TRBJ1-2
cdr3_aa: CASSEQYGYTF
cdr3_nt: TGTGCCAGCAGTGAACAGTATGGCTACACCTTC

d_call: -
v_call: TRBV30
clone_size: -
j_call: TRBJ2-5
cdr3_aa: CAWSRALKETQYF
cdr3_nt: TGTGCCTGGAGCAGGGCCCTAAAAGAGACCCAGTACTTC

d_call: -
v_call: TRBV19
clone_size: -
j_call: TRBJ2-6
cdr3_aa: CASKRDGSGANVLTF
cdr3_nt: TGTGCCAGCAAGAGGGACGGATCTGGGGCCAACGTCCTGACTTTC

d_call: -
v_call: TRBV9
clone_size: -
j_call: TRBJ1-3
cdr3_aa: CASSAGNSGNTIYF
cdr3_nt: TGTGCCAGCAGCGCAGGAAACTCTGGAAACACCATATATTTT

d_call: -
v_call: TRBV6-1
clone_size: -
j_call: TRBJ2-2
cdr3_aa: CASSDREAGELFF
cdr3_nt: TGTGCCAGCAGTGACAGGGAAGCCGGGGAGCTGTTTTTT

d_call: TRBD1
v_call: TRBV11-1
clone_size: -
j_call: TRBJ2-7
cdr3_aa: CASSFTPGQGYEQYF
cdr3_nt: TGTGCCAGCAGTTTTACTCCGGGACAGGGCTACGAGCAGTACTTC

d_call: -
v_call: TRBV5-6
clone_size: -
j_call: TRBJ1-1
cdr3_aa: CASSFTSGLQAFF
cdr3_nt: TGTGCCAGCAGCTTCACATCAGGGCTACAAGCTTTCTTT

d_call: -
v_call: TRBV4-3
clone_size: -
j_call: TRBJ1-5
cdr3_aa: CASSQEVDGQPQHF
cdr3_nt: TGCGCCAGCAGCCAAGAGGTCGACGGGCAGCCCCAGCATTTT

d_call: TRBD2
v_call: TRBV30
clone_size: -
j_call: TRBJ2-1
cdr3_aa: CAWSSGGRVYNEQFF
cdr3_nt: TGTGCCTGGAGTTCGGGCGGGAGGGTTTACAATGAGCAGTTCTTC

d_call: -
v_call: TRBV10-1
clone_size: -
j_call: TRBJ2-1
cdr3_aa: CASSEPPSRGHYNEQFF
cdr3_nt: TGCGCCAGCAGTGAACCCCCTTCGCGGGGGCACTACAATGAGCAGTTCTTC

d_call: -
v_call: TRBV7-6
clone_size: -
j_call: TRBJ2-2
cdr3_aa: CASSSNLHAGGGPLNTGELFF
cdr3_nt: TGTGCCAGCAGCTCAAACCTCCACGCCGGAGGAGGTCCCTTGAACACCGGGGAGCTGTTTTTT

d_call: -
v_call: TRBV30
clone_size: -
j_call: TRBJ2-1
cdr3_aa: CAWSELAGNNEQFF
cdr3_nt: TGTGCCTGGAGTGAGCTGGCTGGAAACAATGAGCAGTTCTTC

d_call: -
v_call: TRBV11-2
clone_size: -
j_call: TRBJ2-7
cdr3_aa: CASSPSWDRAYEQYF
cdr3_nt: TGTGCCAGCAGCCCGAGTTGGGACCGAGCCTACGAGCAGTACTTC

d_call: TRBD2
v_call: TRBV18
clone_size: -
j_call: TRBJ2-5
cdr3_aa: CASSLSGEYQETQYF
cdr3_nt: TGTGCCAGCTCACTAAGCGGGGAATACCAAGAGACCCAGTACTTC

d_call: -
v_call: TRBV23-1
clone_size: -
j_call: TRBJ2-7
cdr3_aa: CASSHIYEQYF
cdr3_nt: TGCGCCAGCAGTCACATATACGAGCAGTACTTC

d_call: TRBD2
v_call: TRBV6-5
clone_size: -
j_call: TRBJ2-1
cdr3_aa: CASSYSGRGGEQFF
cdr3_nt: TGTGCCAGCAGTTACTCCGGGCGGGGAGGGGAGCAGTTCTTC

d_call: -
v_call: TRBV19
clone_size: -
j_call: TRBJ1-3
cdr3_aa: CATGNAQGPGNTIYF
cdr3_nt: TGTGCCACCGGTAACGCCCAGGGCCCTGGAAACACCATATATTTT

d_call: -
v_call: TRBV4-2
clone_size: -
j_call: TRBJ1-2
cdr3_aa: CASSQALTIYANYGYTF
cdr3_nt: TGTGCCAGCAGCCAGGCCCTCACCATATATGCTAACTATGGCTACACCTTC

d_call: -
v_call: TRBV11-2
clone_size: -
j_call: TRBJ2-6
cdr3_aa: CASSLDYGRGANVLTF
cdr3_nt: TGTGCCAGCAGCTTAGATTATGGTAGAGGGGCCAACGTCCTGACTTTC

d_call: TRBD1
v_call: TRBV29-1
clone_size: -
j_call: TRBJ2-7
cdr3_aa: CSVVWTGGHSSYEQYF
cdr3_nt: TGCAGCGTTGTATGGACAGGGGGCCACAGCTCCTACGAGCAGTACTTC

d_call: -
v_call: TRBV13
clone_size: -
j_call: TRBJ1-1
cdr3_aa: CASSKNTEAFF
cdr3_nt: TGTGCCAGCAGCAAGAACACTGAAGCTTTCTTT

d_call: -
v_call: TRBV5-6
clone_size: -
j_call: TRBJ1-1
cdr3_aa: CASLQFGGVVPEAFF
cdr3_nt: TGTGCCAGCTTACAGTTCGGGGGGGTCGTCCCTGAAGCTTTCTTT

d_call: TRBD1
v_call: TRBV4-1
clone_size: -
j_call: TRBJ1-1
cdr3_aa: CASSTGTALPEAFF
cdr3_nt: TGCGCCAGCAGCACCGGGACAGCCCTCCCCGAAGCTTTCTTT

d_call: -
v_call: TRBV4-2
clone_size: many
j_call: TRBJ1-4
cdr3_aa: CASSQAAGAGGEKLFF
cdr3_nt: TGTGCCAGCAGCCAAGCAGCAGGGGCGGGGGGTGAAAAACTGTTTTTT

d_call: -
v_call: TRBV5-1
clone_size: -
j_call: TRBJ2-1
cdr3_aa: CASRAGGINNEQFF
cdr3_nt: TGCGCCAGCAGAGCCGGGGGCATCAACAATGAGCAGTTCTTC

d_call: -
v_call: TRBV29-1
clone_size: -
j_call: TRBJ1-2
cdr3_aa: CSVIGTATNYGYTF
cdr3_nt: TGCAGCGTTATCGGGACGGCGACAAACTATGGCTACACCTTC

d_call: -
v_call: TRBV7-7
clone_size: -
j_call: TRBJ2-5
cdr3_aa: CASSLVGGLETQYF
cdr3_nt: TGTGCTAGCAGCTTAGTGGGAGGTCTGGAGACCCAGTACTTC

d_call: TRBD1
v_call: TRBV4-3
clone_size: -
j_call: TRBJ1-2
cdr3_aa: CASSQGVGTEYYGYTF
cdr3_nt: TGCGCCAGCAGTCAAGGCGTTGGGACAGAGTACTATGGCTACACCTTC

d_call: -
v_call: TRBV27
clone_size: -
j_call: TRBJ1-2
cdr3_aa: CASNAYGYTF
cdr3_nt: TGTGCCAGCAATGCGTATGGCTACACCTTC

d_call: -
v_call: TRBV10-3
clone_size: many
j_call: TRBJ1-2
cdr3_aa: CAISERGIGSGYTF
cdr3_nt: TGTGCCATCAGTGAGAGGGGGATCGGGTCAGGCTACACCTTC

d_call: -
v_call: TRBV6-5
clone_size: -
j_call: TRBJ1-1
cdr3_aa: CASTPRQTTNTEAFF
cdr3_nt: TGTGCCTCCACCCCCCGCCAGACAACTAACACTGAAGCTTTCTTT

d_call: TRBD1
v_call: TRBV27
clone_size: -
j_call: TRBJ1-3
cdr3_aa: CASSLSTGSGNTIYF
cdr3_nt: TGTGCCAGCAGTTTATCGACAGGGTCTGGAAACACCATATATTTT

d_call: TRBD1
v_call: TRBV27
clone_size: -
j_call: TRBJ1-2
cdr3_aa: CASSFYPGTGGYTF
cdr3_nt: TGTGCCAGCAGTTTCTACCCTGGGACAGGCGGCTACACCTTC